A single T cell receptor (beta chain) is shown here with its context. The antigen is undetermined. This sample is part of a study of cytomegalovirus exposure and HLA in healthy donors. Study-level background: From about 179 million T cells, an earlier analysis saw 120 million or so unique TCR beta sequences. Notes on the study in general: Later analysis identified a missense DCLRE1C variant that was linked to TCR beta V- and J-gene trimming.

60 Vbeta and 13 Jbeta primers were used in PCR. Authors' processing steps: Some 10 million shared chains were among the 80 million or so unique TCR beta chains that a later analysis counted. The repertoire was sequenced with immunoSEQ multiplex PCR; TCRdb's copy has only in-frame clones and lacks some. The V and J calls and clone size were taken over from that table, and D and trimming were inferred from the DNA. The table lists approximately 150,000 clones, more than 75% of them singletons. The sequenced sample consisted of PBMCs. This clonotype was sampled from a human donor in good health.

CDR3 DNA: TGTGCCAGTAGTATCGGAGGGAGTTTGGCAGATACGCAGTATTTT. Translated, it gives CASSIGGSLADTQYF. The chain has TRBV19 and TRBJ2-3; the D gene is possibly TRBD2 (6 bases). V shed 3 bases and J shed 4 bases, with 14 bases lying between them. The V gene's germline CDR1 is LNHDA and CDR2 SQIVND (reference sequence). The CDR3 loop spans 15 amino acids.